A selection of T cell receptor beta chains follows, all from one sample in a study of cytomegalovirus exposure and HLA in healthy donors. Produced via immunoSEQ multiplex PCR; TCRdb's table is partial and in-frame only. The profile shows some 170,000 clones, around 82% of them singletons. The sequenced material came from PBMCs. These receptor sequences come from a man aged 45-60 years in good health and CMV-seropositive. Each CDR3 is given with its conserved first and last residue. The D gene is left open where the match is weak. Rows give clone size only sometimes, using once, few, many, or a class for an expanded clone.

TRBV5-1	-	TRBJ2-3	15	-	CASSLASGNTDTQYF	TGCGCCAGCAGCTTGGCTTCGGGGAACACAGATACGCAGTATTTT
TRBV7-6	TRBD1	TRBJ1-3	16	-	CASSSNRGQAGNTIYF	TGTGCCAGCAGCTCAAACAGGGGGCAGGCTGGAAACACCATATATTTT
TRBV7-3	-	TRBJ2-3	12	few	CASSTSTDTQYF	TGTGCCAGCAGCACATCCACAGATACGCAGTATTTT
TRBV7-9	TRBD1	TRBJ2-1	15	few	CASSAPRGQYNEQFF	TGTGCCAGCAGCGCCCCCCGGGGACAGTACAATGAGCAGTTCTTC
TRBV15	TRBD1	TRBJ1-1	15	-	CATSREQGADTEAFF	TGTGCCACCAGCAGAGAACAGGGGGCGGACACTGAAGCTTTCTTT
TRBV7-9	TRBD2	TRBJ2-1	17	-	CASSSPLTSASYNEQFF	TGTGCCAGCAGCTCGCCCTTGACTAGCGCCAGCTACAATGAGCAGTTCTTC
TRBV29-1	-	TRBJ2-5	11	-	CSVNTVETQYF	TGCAGCGTTAATACGGTAGAGACCCAGTACTTC
TRBV6-5	-	TRBJ2-7	16	-	CASSYSRGFTPYEQYF	TGTGCCAGCAGTTACTCTAGGGGGTTTACCCCCTACGAGCAGTACTTC
TRBV6-5	TRBD1	TRBJ1-2	14	-	CASRRDRVNYGYTF	TGTGCCAGCAGGCGAGACAGGGTTAACTATGGCTACACCTTC
TRBV29-1	-	TRBJ2-1	13	-	CSVSSPLYNEQFF	TGCAGCGTTTCTAGTCCTCTCTACAATGAGCAGTTCTTC
TRBV19	TRBD1	TRBJ1-1	13	-	CASQTGRVTEAFF	TGTGCCAGTCAGACAGGGCGGGTCACTGAAGCTTTCTTT
TRBV5-1	TRBD1	TRBJ2-7	14	-	CASSTTGFDYEQYF	TGCGCCAGCAGCACGACAGGGTTTGACTACGAGCAGTACTTC
TRBV4-3	-	TRBJ1-3	16	-	CASSQRAGGSGNTIYF	TGCGCCAGCAGCCAGCGGGCGGGGGGATCTGGAAACACCATATATTTT
TRBV5-8	-	TRBJ1-1	13	-	CASSFGSLSEAFF	TGTGCCAGCAGCTTCGGGAGCTTGTCTGAAGCTTTCTTT
TRBV30	TRBD1	TRBJ2-7	14	-	CAWSAPWDRYEQYF	TGTGCCTGGAGTGCCCCCTGGGACAGGTACGAGCAGTACTTC
TRBV5-4	-	TRBJ1-3	14	-	CASREQGSGNTIYF	TGTGCCAGCAGGGAACAGGGCTCTGGAAACACCATATATTTT
TRBV29-1	-	TRBJ1-1	13	-	CSAPGSVNTEAFF	TGCAGCGCCCCCGGGTCGGTGAACACTGAAGCTTTCTTT
TRBV5-6	-	TRBJ1-4	17	few	CASSLSETPATNEKLFF	TGTGCCAGCAGCTTGTCCGAGACACCCGCAACTAATGAAAAACTGTTTTTT
TRBV14	-	TRBJ1-6	14	-	CASSQGGTYSPLHF	TGTGCCAGCAGCCAAGGAGGCACTTATTCACCCCTCCACTTT
TRBV27	-	TRBJ1-5	15	-	CASRGFGVSNQPQHF	TGTGCCAGCAGAGGTTTCGGAGTTAGCAATCAGCCCCAGCATTTT
TRBV2	TRBD1	TRBJ1-2	14	once	CASRDRTGYGGYTF	TGTGCCAGCAGAGATAGGACAGGGTATGGAGGCTACACCTTC
TRBV7-2	TRBD2	TRBJ2-3	15	-	CASSTLAGGLDTQYF	TGTGCCAGCAGCACTCTAGCGGGGGGGTTAGATACGCAGTATTTT
TRBV18	TRBD1	TRBJ1-6	17	-	CASSPRGQESYNSPLHF	TGTGCCAGCTCACCACGGGGACAGGAGTCCTATAATTCACCCCTCCACTTT
TRBV6-6	TRBD2	TRBJ2-1	12	-	CASSSSSGASFF	TGTGCCAGCAGTTCCTCTAGCGGGGCCTCATTCTTC
TRBV11-3	TRBD1	TRBJ1-5	16	-	CASHAMTGVGNQPQHF	TGTGCCAGTCATGCTATGACAGGGGTGGGAAATCAGCCCCAGCATTTT
TRBV19	TRBD1	TRBJ1-2	13	once	CASSIDRDRVDTF	TGTGCCAGTAGTATAGATCGGGACAGGGTCGACACCTTC
TRBV13	-	TRBJ2-1	18	once	CASSLGVRGGRGFDEQFF	TGTGCCAGCAGCTTAGGCGTACGAGGGGGTCGGGGTTTCGATGAGCAGTTCTTC
TRBV5-4	-	TRBJ2-3	13	-	CATTGSTSDTQYF	TGTGCCACGACTGGGAGCACCTCAGATACGCAGTATTTT
TRBV27	TRBD1	TRBJ2-3	18	-	CASSLSGTGGPPPDTQYF	TGTGCCAGCAGTTTATCGGGGACAGGCGGACCCCCCCCGGATACGCAGTATTTT
TRBV7-9	-	TRBJ1-1	12	-	CASSLEIGEAFF	TGTGCCAGCAGCTTAGAAATCGGTGAAGCTTTCTTT
TRBV4-2	TRBD1	TRBJ1-5	16	-	CASSFGTGGINQPQHF	TGTGCCAGCAGCTTCGGAACAGGGGGAATCAATCAGCCCCAGCATTTT
TRBV6-5	TRBD1	TRBJ1-5	15	-	CASKIGQGVRQPQHF	TGTGCCAGCAAGATAGGGCAGGGGGTAAGGCAGCCCCAGCATTTT
TRBV5-4	TRBD2	TRBJ2-1	15	-	CASSRVAGVYNEQFF	TGTGCCAGCAGCCGCGTAGCGGGGGTCTACAATGAGCAGTTCTTC
TRBV6-5	-	TRBJ2-7	13	-	CASSYFQGYEQYF	TGTGCCAGCAGTTACTTCCAGGGGTACGAGCAGTACTTC
TRBV6-5	TRBD1	TRBJ1-2	13	-	CASIKGQRYGYTF	TGTGCCAGCATCAAGGGACAGCGCTATGGCTACACCTTC
TRBV6-5	TRBD1	TRBJ1-5	15	-	CASRRDRDSNQPQHF	TGTGCCAGCAGACGGGACAGGGATAGCAATCAGCCCCAGCATTTT
TRBV5-1	-	TRBJ2-5	13	-	CASSPRDIGTQYF	TGCGCCAGCAGCCCACGGGACATCGGGACCCAGTACTTC
TRBV7-9	TRBD1	TRBJ1-2	12	-	CASSLQGDGYTF	TGTGCCAGCAGCTTACAGGGGGACGGCTACACCTTC
TRBV9	TRBD1	TRBJ1-4	15	-	CASSPRGQGGKKLFF	TGTGCCAGCAGCCCTCGGGGACAGGGTGGGAAAAAACTGTTTTTT
TRBV9	-	TRBJ2-1	16	-	CASSDSGFNSYNEQFF	TGTGCCAGCAGCGATTCAGGCTTCAACTCCTACAATGAGCAGTTCTTC
TRBV11-2	TRBD2	TRBJ2-3	14	-	CASSLRGGQDTQYF	TGTGCCAGCAGCTTGCGGGGGGGCCAAGATACGCAGTATTTT
TRBV29-1	-	TRBJ1-2	19	-	CSVEPPLPGLRTLNYGYTF	TGCAGCGTTGAACCCCCCCTTCCGGGACTGAGGACTCTAAACTATGGCTACACCTTC
TRBV5-1	TRBD2	TRBJ2-1	14	-	CASSLELAGAQSVF	TGCGCCAGCAGCTTGGAACTAGCGGGAGCCCAGTCTGTCTTC
TRBV4-3	-	TRBJ2-3	14	-	CASSQESPPDTQYF	TGCGCCAGCAGCCAAGAGAGTCCTCCGGATACGCAGTATTTT
TRBV9	-	TRBJ1-3	17	few	CASSVNTAGFSGNTIYF	TGTGCCAGCAGCGTAAATACGGCGGGGTTCTCTGGAAACACCATATATTTT
TRBV18	-	TRBJ2-5	22	-	CASSPRTGWGLLAFGPQETQYF	TGTGCCAGCTCACCGAGGACAGGGTGGGGACTACTGGCGTTTGGGCCCCAAGAGACCCAGTACTTC